The following is a T cell receptor (beta chain) sequence with its context. Its antigen remains unidentified. This entry belongs to a study of CD8+ T cells in alopecia areata. Study conclusions and caveats: Many of the expanded lesional clones endured in scalp and blood while on tofacitinib. As there was one nonresponder, how baseline CD8+ expansion relates to response remains uncertain.

CDR1 and CDR2 (germline): MNHEY, SVGAGI. V lost 6 bases and J lost 4, with 16 bases in between. The CDR3 consists of 15 residues. In each case, RNA was isolated and then reverse transcribed into cDNA as the sequencing template. Libraries were prepared by immunoSEQ multiplex PCR; TCRdb keeps only in-frame clonotypes and omits some of them. This sample has some 80,000 clones, with around 66% found just once. Treatment noted: oral pan-JAK inhibitor, 5-10 mg twice daily. The clonotype originates from a human donor with alopecia areata. The sample was CD8+ T cells sorted from blood, taken at week 24, from a patient treated with tofacitinib. The chain is built from TRBV6-5 and TRBJ1-3; D remains ambiguous. The chain's CDR3 is CASRLRGGAGNTIYF. Here the CDR3 DNA reads TGTGCCAGCAGACTCCGCGGAGGCGCAGGAAACACCATATATTTT.